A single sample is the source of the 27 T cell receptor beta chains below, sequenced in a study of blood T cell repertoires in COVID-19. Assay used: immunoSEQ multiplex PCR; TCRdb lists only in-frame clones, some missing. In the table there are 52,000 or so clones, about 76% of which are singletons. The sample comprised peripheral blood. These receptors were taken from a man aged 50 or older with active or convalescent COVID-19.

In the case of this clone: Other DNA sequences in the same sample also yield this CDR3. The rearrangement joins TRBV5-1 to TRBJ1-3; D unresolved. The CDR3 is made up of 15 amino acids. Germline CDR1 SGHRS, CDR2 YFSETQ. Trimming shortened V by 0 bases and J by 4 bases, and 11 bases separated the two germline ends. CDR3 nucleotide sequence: TGCGCCAGCAGCTTGGGTACCGAACTGGGAAACACCATATATTTT. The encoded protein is CASSLGTELGNTIYF.

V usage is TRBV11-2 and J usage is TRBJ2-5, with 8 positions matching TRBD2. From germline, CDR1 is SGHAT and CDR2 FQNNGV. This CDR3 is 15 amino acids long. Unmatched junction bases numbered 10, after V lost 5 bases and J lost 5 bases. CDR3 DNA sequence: TGTGCCAGCAGCCCCCCCGGGACTAGGTGGGAGACCCAGTACTTC. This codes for CASSPPGTRWETQYF.

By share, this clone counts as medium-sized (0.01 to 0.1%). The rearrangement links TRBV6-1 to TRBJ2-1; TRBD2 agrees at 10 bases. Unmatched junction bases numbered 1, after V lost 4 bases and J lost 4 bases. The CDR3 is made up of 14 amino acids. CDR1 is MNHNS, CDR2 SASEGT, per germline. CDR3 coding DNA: TGTGCCAGCAGTGTAGCGGGAGGTTACAATGAGCAGTTCTTC. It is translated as CASSVAGGYNEQFF.

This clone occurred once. CDR3 DNA: TGTGCCAGCAGCCGAAGCACTTATACGCAGTATTTT. Encoded protein: CASSRSTYTQYF. The chain is built from TRBV11-1 and TRBJ2-3; no definite D call. The CDR3 runs 12 residues. The V end was cut by 5 bases, the J end by 7 bases, with 10 bases between. CDR1 is SGHAT and CDR2 is FQDESV in the germline V gene (reference sequence).

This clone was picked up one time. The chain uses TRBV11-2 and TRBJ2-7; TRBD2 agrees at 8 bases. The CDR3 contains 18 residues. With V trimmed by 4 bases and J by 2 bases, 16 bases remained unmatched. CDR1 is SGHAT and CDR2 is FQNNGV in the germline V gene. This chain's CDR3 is CASSSGGAGGVTAYEQYF. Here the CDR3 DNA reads TGTGCCAGCAGCTCTGGGGGCGCGGGGGGAGTCACTGCCTACGAGCAGTACTTC.

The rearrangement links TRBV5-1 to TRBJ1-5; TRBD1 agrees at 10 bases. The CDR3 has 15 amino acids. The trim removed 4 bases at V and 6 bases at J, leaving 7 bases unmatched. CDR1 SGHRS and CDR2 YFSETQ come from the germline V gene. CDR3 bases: TGCGCCAGCAGCAAAGGGACAGGGGCCGGTCAGCCCCAGCATTTT. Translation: CASSKGTGAGQPQHF.

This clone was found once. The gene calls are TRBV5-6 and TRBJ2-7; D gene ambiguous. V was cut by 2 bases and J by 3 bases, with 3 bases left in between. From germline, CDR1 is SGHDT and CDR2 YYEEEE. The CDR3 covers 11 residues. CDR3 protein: CASSFLYEQYF. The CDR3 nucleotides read TGTGCCAGCAGCTTCCTCTACGAGCAGTACTTC.

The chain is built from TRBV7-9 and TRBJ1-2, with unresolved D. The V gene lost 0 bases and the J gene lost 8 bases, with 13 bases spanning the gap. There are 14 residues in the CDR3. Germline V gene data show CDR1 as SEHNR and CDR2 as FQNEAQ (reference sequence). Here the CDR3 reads CASSLAWETGGYTF. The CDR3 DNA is TGTGCCAGCAGCTTAGCTTGGGAAACGGGGGGCTACACCTTC.

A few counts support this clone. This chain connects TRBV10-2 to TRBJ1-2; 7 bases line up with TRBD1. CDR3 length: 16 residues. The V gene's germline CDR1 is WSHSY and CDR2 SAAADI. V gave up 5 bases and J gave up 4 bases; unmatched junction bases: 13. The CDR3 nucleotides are TGCGCCAGCAGTCCCGAAATCCAAGGGGGCACCTATGGCTACACCTTC. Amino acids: CASSPEIQGGTYGYTF.

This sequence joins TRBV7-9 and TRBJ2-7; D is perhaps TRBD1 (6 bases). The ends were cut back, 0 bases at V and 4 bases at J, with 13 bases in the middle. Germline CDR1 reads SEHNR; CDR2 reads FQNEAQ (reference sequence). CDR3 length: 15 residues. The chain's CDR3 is CASSLAGRGQYEQYF. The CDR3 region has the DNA TGTGCCAGCAGCTTAGCGGGGAGAGGACAGTACGAGCAGTACTTC.

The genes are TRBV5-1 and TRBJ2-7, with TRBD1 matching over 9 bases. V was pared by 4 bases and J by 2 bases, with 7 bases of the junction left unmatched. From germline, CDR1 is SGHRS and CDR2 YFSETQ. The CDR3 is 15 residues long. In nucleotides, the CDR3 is TGCGCCAGCAGCATAACAGGGGGCGAAACCTACGAGCAGTACTTC. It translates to CASSITGGETYEQYF.

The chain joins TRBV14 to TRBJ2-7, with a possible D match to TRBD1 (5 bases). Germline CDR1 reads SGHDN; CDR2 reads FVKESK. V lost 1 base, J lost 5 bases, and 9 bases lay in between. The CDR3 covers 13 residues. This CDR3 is CASSQVRGDEQYF. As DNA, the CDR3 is TGTGCCAGCAGCCAAGTAAGGGGTGACGAGCAGTACTTC.

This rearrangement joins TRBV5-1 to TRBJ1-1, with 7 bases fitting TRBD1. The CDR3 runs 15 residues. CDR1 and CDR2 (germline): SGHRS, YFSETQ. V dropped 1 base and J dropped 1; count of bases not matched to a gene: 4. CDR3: CASSLMGTENTEAFF. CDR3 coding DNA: TGCGCCAGCAGCTTGATGGGGACAGAGAACACTGAAGCTTTCTTT.

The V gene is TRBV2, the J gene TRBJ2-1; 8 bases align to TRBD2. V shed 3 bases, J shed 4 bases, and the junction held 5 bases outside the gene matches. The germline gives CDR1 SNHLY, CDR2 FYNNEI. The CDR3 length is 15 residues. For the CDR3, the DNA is TGTGCCAGCAGTGAGGGTCCTAGCGGGTACAATGAGCAGTTCTTC. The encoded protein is CASSEGPSGYNEQFF.

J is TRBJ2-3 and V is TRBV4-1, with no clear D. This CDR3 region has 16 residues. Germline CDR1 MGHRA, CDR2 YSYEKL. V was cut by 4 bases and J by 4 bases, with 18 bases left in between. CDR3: CASSLQVLGWSDTQYF. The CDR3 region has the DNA TGCGCCAGCAGCCTCCAGGTCTTAGGCTGGTCAGATACGCAGTATTTT.

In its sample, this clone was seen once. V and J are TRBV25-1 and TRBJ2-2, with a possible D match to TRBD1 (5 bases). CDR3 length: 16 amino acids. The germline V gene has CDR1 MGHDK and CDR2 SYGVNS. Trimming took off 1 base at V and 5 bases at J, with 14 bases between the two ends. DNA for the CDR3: TGTGCCAGCAGTGAATCAAGGGGCGCCTCTACCGGGGAGCTGTTTTTT. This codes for CASSESRGASTGELFF.

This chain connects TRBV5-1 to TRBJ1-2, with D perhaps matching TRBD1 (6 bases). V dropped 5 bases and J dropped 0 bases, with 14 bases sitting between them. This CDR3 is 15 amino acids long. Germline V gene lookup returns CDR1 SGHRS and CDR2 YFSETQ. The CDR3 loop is CASRSDRRTNYGYTF. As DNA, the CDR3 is TGCGCCAGCAGAAGTGACAGGCGTACTAACTATGGCTACACCTTC.

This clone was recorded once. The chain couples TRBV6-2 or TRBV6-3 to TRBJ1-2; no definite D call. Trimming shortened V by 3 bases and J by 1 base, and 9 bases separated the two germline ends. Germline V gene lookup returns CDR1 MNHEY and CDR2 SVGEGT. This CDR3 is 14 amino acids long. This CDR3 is CASSYLGLNYGYTF. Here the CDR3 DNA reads TGTGCCAGCAGTTATCTGGGCCTTAACTATGGCTACACCTTC.

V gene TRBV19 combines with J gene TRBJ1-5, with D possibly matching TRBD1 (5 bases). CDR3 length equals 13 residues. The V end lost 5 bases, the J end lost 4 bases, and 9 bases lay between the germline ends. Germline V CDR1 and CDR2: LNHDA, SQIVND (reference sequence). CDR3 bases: TGTGCCAGTAGTCGACAGTTAAATCAGCCCCAGCATTTT. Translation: CASSRQLNQPQHF.

The CDR3 region has the DNA TGTGCCAGCAACCTCCGGGGGAACATAAATTCACCCCTCCACTTT. Its translation: CASNLRGNINSPLHF. V and J are TRBV6-5 and TRBJ1-6; possible D gene TRBD1, 5 bases. Trimming took 7 bases from V and 7 from J, leaving 17 bases between them. Germline CDR1 is MNHEY and CDR2 is SVGAGI. The CDR3 consists of 15 residues.

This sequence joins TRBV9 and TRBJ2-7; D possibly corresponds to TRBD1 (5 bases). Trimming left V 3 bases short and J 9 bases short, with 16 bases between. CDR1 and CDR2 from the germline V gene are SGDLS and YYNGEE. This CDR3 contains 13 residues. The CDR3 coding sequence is TGTGCCAGCAGCGGCCCCGGACATCGCGGGCAGTACTTC. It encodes CASSGPGHRGQYF.

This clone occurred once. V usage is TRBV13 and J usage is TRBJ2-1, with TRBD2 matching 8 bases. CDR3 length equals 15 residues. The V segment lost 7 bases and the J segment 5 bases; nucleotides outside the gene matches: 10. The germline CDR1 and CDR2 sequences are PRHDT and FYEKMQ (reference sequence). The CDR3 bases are TGTGCCAGCAACCCGGGGGGGCCGCTACACAATGAGCAGTTCTTC. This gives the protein CASNPGGPLHNEQFF.

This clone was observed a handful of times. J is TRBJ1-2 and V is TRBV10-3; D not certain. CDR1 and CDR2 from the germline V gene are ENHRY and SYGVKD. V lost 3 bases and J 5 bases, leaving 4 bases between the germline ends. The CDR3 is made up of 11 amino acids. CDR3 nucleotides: TGTGCCATCAGTGACAGATATGGCTACACCTTC. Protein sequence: CAISDRYGYTF.

CDR3 coding DNA: TGTGCCAGCAGCCCACCCGGGACTAGCGGGACCAACGAGCAGTACTTC. This translates into CASSPPGTSGTNEQYF. This chain links TRBV6-6 with TRBJ2-7; 13 nucleotides line up with TRBD2. J lost 5 bases, V lost 6 bases, and 10 bases had no gene match. This CDR3 has 16 residues. Per the germline V gene, CDR1 is MNHNY and CDR2 is SVGAGI (reference sequence).

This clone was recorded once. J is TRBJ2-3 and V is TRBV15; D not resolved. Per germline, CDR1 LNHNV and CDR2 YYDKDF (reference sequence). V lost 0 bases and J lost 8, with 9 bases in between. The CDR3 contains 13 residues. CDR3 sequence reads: CATSRDRLGTQYF. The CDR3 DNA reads TGTGCCACCAGCAGAGATCGTCTCGGTACGCAGTATTTT.

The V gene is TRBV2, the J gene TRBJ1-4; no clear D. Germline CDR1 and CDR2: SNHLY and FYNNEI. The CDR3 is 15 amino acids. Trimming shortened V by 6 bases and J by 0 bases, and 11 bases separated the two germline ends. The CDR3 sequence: CASSPGSATNEKLFF. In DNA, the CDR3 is TGTGCCAGCAGCCCGGGGTCGGCAACTAATGAAAAACTGTTTTTT.

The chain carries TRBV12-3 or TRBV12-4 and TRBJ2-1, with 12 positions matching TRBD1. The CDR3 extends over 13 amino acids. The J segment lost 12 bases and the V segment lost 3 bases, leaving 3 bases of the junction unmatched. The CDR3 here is CASSLGTGGRQFF. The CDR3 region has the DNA TGTGCCAGCAGTTTGGGGACAGGGGGCCGGCAGTTCTTC.